This TCR beta chain is drawn from a study of cytomegalovirus exposure and HLA in healthy donors. The CDR3 spans 16 residues. The PCR contained 60 Vbeta and 13 Jbeta primers. The repertoire was sequenced with immunoSEQ multiplex PCR; TCRdb's copy has only in-frame clones and lacks some. The sample contains 160,000 or so clones, 83% of which appear only once. Sequenced sample: PBMCs. The chain uses TRBV1 and TRBJ2-1; the table's TRBD2 call for D was not verified on the DNA. TRBV1 is a listed pseudogene. The TCR was taken from a man in his fifties in good health and CMV-seropositive. CDR3: CTSSQELEGSNNEQFF. CDR3 DNA sequence: TGCACCAGCAGCCAAGAGTTGGAGGGCTCTAACAATGAGCAGTTCTTC.